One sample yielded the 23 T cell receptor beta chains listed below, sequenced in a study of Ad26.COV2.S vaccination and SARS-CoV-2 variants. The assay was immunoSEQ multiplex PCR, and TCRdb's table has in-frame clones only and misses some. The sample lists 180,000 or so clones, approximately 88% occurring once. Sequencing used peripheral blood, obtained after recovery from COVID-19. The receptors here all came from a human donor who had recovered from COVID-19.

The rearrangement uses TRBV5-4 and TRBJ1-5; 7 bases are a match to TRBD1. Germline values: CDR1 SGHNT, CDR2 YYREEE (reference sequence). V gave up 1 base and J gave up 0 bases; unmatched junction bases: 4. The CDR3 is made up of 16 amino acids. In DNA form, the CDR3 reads TGTGCCAGCAGCTTGAACAGGGGATATAGCAATCAGCCCCAGCATTTT. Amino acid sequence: CASSLNRGYSNQPQHF.

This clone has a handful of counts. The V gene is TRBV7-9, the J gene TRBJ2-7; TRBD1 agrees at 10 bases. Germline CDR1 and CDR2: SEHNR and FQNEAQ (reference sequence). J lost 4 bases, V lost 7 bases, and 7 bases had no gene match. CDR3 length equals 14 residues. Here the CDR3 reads CASTRTGGVYEQYF. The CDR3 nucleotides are TGTGCCAGCACCCGGACAGGGGGGGTATACGAGCAGTACTTC.

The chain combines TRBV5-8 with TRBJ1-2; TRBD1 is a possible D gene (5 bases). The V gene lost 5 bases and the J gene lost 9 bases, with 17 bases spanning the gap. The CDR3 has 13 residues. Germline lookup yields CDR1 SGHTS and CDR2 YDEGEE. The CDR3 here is CASSRDRGGSYTF. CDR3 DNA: TGTGCCAGCAGTCGGGACCGGGGGGGAAGCTACACCTTC.

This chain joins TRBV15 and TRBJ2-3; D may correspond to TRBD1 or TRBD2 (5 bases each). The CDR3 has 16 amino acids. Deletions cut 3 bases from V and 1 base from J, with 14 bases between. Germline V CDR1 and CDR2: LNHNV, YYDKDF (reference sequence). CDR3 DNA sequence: TGTGCCACCAGCAGCGGTTGGGGGTCGGGCACAGATACGCAGTATTTT. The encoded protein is CATSSGWGSGTDTQYF.

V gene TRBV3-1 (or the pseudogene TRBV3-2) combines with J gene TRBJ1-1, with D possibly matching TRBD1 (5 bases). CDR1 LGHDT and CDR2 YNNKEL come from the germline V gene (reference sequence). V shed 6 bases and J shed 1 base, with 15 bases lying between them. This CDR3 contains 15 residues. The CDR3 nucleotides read TGTGCCAGCAGTACCCCAAATACAGGGAACACTGAAGCTTTCTTT. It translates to CASSTPNTGNTEAFF.

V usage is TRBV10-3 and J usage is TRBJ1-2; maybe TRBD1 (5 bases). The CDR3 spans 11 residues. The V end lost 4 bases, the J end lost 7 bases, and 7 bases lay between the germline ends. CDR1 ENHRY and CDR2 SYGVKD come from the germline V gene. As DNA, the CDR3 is TGTGCCATCAGTGCGGACACTGGCTACACCTTC. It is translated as CAISADTGYTF.

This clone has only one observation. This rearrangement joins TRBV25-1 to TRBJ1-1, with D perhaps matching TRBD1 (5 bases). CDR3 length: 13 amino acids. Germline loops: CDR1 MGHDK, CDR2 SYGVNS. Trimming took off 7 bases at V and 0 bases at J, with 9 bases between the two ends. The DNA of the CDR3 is TGTGCCAGCATGGGGCTTCTGAACACTGAAGCTTTCTTT. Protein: CASMGLLNTEAFF. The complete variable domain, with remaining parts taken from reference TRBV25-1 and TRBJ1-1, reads EADIYQTPRYLVIGTGKKITLECSQTMGHDKMYWYQQDPGMELHLIHYSYGVNSTEKGDLSSESTVSRIRTEHFPLTLESARPSHTSQYLCASMGLLNTEAFFGQGTRLTVV.

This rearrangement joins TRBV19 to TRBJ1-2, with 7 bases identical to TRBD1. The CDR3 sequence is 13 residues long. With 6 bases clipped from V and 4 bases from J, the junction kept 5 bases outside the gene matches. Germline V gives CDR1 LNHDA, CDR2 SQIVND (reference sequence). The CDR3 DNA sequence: TGTGCCAGTAGGCTGACAGGGCGCTATGGCTACACCTTC. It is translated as CASRLTGRYGYTF.

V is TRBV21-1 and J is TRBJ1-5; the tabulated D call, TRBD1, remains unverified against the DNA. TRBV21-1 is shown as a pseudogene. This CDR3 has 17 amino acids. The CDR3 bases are TGTGCCAGCCCAGTCAATGGCCCAATCTTAATGGATCAGCCCCAGCATTTT. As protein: CASPVNGPILMDQPQHF.

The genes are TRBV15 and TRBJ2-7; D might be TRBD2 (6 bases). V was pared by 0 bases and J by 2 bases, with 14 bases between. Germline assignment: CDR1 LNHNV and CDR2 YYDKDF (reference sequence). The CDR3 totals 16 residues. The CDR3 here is CATSRDLAGRPYEQYF. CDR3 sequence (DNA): TGTGCCACCAGCAGAGATCTGGCGGGGAGACCCTACGAGCAGTACTTC. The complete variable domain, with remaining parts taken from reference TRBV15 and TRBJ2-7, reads DAMVIQNPRYQVTQFGKPVTLSCSQTLNHNVMYWYQQKSSQAPKLLFHYYDKDFNNEADTPDNFQSRRPNTSFCFLDIRSPGLGDTAMYLCATSRDLAGRPYEQYFGPGTRLTVT.

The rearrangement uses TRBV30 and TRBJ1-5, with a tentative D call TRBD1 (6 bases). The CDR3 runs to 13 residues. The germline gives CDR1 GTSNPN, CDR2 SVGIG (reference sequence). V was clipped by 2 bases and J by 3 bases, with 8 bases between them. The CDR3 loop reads CAWSSGHNQPQHF. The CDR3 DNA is TGTGCCTGGAGTTCGGGACACAATCAGCCCCAGCATTTT.

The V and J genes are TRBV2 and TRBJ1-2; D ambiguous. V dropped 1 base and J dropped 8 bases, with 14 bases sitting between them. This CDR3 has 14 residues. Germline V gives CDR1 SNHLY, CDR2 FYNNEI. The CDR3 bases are TGTGCCAGCAGTGAAGGGGAACTTACGAGGGGCTACACCTTC. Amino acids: CASSEGELTRGYTF. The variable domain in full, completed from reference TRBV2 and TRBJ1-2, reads EPEVTQTPSHQVTQMGQEVILRCVPISNHLYFYWYRQILGQKVEFLVSFYNNEISEKSEIFDDQFSVERPDGSNFTLKIRSTKLEDSAMYFCASSEGELTRGYTFGSGTRLTVV.

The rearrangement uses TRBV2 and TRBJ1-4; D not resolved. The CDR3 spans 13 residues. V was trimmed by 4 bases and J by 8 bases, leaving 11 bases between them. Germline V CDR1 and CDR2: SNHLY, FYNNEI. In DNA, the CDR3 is TGTGCCAGCAGTGTTTGGGCTGGCGAAAAACTGTTTTTT. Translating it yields CASSVWAGEKLFF.

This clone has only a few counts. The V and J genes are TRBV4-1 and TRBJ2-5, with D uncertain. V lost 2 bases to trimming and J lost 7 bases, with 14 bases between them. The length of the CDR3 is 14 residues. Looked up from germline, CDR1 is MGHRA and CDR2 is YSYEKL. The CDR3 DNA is TGCGCCAGCAGCCAAAGTGAGTCCTCGGGGACCCAGTACTTC. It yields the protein CASSQSESSGTQYF.

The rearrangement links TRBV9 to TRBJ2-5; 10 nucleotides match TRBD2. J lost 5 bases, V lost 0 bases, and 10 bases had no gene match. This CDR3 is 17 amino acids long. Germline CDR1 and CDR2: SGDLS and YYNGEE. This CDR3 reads CASSVGASGSSGETQYF. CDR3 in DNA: TGTGCCAGCAGCGTAGGGGCTAGCGGGAGTAGCGGGGAGACCCAGTACTTC.

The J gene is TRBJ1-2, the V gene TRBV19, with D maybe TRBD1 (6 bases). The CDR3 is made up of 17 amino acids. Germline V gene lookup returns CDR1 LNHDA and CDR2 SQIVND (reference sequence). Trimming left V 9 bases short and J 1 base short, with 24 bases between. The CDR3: CASGSRTASFVNYGYTF. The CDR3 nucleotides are TGTGCCAGCGGCAGCCGGACAGCATCATTCGTTAACTATGGCTACACCTTC.

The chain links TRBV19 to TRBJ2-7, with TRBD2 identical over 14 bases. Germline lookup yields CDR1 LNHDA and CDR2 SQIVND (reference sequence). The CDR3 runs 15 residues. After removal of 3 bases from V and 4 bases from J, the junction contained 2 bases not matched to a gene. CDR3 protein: CASSIGTSGSYEQYF. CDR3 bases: TGTGCCAGTAGTATCGGGACTAGCGGGAGTTACGAGCAGTACTTC.

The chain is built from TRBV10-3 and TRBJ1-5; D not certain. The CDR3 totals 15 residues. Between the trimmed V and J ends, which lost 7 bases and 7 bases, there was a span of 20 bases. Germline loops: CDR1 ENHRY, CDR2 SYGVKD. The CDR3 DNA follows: TGTGCCATCAAAGAGGCCCGACATCTACGGCAGCCCCAGCATTTT. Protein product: CAIKEARHLRQPQHF.

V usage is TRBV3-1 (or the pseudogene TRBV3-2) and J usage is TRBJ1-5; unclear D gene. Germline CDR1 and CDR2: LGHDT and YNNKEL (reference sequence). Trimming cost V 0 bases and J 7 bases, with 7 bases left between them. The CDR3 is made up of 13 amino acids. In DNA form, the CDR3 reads TGTGCCAGCAGCCAAGAGCGTTACCAGCCCCAGCATTTT. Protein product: CASSQERYQPQHF.

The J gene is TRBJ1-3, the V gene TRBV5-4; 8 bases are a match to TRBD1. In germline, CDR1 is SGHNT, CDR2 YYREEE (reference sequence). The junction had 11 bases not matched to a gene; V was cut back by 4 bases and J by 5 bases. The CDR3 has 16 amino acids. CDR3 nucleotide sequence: TGTGCCAGCAGCCCGGAAAATAGACAGGGGAGAAACACCATATATTTT. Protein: CASSPENRQGRNTIYF.

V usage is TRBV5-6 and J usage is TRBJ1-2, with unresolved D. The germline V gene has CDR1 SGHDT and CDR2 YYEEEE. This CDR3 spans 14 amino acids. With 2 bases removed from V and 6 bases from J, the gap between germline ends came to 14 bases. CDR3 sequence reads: CASSFQAVVNGYTF. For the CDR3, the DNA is TGTGCCAGCAGCTTTCAGGCAGTAGTAAATGGCTACACCTTC.

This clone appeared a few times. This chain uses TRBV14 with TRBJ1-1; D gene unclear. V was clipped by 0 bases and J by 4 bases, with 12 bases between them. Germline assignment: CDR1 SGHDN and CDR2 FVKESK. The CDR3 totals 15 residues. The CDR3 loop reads CASSQDEVRGTEAFF. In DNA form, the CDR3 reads TGTGCCAGCAGCCAAGATGAGGTTCGGGGCACTGAAGCTTTCTTT.

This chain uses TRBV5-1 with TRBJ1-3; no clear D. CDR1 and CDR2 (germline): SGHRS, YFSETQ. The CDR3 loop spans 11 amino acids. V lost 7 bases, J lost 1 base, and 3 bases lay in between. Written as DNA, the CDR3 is TGCGCCAGCGGGTCTGGAAACACCATATATTTT. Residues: CASGSGNTIYF.